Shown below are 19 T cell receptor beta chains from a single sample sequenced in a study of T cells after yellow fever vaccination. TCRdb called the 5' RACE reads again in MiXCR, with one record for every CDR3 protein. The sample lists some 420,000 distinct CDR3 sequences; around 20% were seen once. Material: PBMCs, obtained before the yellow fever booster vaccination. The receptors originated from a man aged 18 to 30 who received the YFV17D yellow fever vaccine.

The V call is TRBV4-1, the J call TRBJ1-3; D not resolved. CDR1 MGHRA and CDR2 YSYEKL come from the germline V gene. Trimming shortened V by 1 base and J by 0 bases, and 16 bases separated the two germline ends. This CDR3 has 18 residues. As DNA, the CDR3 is TGCGCCAGCAGCCAAGTCCTTTCTCTCCCCTTCTCTGGAAACACCATATATTTT. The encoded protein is CASSQVLSLPFSGNTIYF.

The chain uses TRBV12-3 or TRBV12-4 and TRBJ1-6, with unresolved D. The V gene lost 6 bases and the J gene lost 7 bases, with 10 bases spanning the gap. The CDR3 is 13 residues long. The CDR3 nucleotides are TGTGCCAGCAGCCCCAACTGGAATTCACCCCTCCACTTT. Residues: CASSPNWNSPLHF.

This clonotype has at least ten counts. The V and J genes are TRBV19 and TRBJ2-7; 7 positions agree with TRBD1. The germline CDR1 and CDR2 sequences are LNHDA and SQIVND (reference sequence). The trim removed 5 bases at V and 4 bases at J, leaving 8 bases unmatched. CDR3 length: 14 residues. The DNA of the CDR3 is TGTGCCAGTAGTCTCCCGGGACAGAGGTACGAGCAGTACTTC. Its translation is CASSLPGQRYEQYF. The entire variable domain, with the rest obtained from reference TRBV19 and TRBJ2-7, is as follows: DGGITQSPKYLFRKEGQNVTLSCEQNLNHDAMYWYRQDPGQGLRLIYYSQIVNDFQKGDIAEGYSVSREKKESFPLTVTSAQKNPTAFYLCASSLPGQRYEQYFGPGTRLTVT.

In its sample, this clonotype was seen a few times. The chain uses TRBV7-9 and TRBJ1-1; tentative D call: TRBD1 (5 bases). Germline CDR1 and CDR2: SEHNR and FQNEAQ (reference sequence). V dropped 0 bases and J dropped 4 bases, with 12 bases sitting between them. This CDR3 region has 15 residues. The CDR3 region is CASSLAGGVSTEAFF. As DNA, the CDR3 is TGTGCCAGCAGCTTAGCGGGAGGGGTGAGCACTGAAGCTTTCTTT.

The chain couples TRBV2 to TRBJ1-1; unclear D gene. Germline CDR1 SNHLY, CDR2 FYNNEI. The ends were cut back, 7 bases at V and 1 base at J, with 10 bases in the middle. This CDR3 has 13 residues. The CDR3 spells CASNPQENTEAFF. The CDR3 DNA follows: TGTGCCAGCAACCCGCAGGAGAACACTGAAGCTTTCTTT.

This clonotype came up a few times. The CDR3 here is CASSLDTTGGIYGYTF. In nucleotides, the CDR3 is TGCGCCAGCAGCTTGGATACAACAGGGGGTATCTATGGCTACACCTTC. The V gene is TRBV5-1, the J gene TRBJ1-2, with 8 bases lining up with TRBD1. The germline V gene encodes CDR1 SGHRS and CDR2 YFSETQ. The CDR3 contains 16 residues. V shed 0 bases and J 4 bases; nucleotides not matched to a gene: 8. The complete variable domain, with remaining parts taken from reference TRBV5-1 and TRBJ1-2, reads KAGVTQTPRYLIKTRGQQVTLSCSPISGHRSVSWYQQTPGQGLQFLFEYFSETQRNKGNFPGRFSGRQFSNSRSEMNVSTLELGDSALYLCASSLDTTGGIYGYTFGSGTRLTVV.

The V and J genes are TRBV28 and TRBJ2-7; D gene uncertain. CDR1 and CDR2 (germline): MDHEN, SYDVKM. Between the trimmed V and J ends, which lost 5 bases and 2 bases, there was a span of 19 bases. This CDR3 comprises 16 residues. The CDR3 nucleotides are TGTGCCAGCAGTACTTTTACTGGGAAGCAGGCCTACGAGCAGTACGTC. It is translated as CASSTFTGKQAYEQYV.

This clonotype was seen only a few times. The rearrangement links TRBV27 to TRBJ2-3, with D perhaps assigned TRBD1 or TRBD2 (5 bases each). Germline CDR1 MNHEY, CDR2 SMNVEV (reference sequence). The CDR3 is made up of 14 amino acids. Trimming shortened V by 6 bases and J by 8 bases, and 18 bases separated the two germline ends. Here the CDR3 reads CASSRDRLWGTQYF. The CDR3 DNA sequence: TGTGCCAGCAGCCGGGACCGACTTTGGGGTACGCAGTATTTT.

CDR3 DNA: TGCAGTGCTCCCAAGGGGGGATCCTATACGAATCAGCCCCAGCATTTT. Residues: CSAPKGGSYTNQPQHF. The rearrangement links TRBV20-1 to TRBJ1-5; a possible D gene is TRBD1 (6 bases). The germline CDR1 and CDR2 sequences are DFQATT and SNEGSKA (reference sequence). The germline V and J ends were trimmed by 5 bases and 4 bases, with 21 bases remaining between them. The CDR3 is 16 amino acids.

CDR3 region: CSARTPSSYEQYV. CDR3 nucleotide sequence: TGCAGTGCTAGGACTCCAAGCTCCTACGAGCAGTACGTC. This chain connects TRBV20-1 to TRBJ2-7; D uncertain. CDR1 and CDR2 (germline): DFQATT, SNEGSKA (reference sequence). This CDR3 contains 13 residues. V gave up 3 bases and J gave up 0 bases, with 9 bases separating them.

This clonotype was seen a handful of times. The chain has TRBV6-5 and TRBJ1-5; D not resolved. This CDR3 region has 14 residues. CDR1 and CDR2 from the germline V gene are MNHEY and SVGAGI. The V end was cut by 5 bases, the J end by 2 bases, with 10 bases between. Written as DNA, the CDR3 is TGTGCCAGCAGTACGGGCCCCCGCAATCAGCCCCAGCATTTT. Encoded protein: CASSTGPRNQPQHF.

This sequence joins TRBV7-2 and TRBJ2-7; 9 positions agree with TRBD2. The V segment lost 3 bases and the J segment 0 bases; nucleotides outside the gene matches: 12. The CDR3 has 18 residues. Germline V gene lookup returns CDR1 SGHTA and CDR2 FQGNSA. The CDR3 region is CASSFLYSGGILSYEQYF. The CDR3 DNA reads TGTGCCAGCAGCTTTCTCTATAGCGGGGGAATCCTCTCCTACGAGCAGTACTTC.

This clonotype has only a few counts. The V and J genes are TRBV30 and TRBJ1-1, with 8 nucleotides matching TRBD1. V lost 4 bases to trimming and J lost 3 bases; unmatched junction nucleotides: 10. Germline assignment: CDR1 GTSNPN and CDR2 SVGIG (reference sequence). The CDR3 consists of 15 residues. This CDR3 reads CAWTFRQGRYTEAFF. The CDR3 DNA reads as TGTGCCTGGACGTTTCGACAGGGGAGGTACACTGAAGCTTTCTTT. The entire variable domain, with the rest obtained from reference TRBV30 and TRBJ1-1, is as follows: SQTIHQWPATLVQPVGSPLSLECTVEGTSNPNLYWYRQAAGRGLQLLFYSVGIGQISSEVPQNLSASRPQDRQFILSSKKLLLSDSGFYLCAWTFRQGRYTEAFFGQGTRLTVV.

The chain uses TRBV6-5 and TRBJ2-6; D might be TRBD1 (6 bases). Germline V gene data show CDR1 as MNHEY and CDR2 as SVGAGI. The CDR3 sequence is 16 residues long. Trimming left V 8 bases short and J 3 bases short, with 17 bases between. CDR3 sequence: CASGPAGAGGANVLTF. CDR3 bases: TGTGCCAGCGGACCCGCAGGGGCGGGTGGGGCCAACGTCCTGACTTTC.

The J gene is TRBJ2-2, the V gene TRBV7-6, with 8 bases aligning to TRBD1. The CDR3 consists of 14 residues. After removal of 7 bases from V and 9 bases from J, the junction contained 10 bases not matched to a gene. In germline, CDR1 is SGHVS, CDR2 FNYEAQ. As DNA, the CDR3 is TGTGCCAGCACCAACGGGGACAGGCACCGGGAGCTGTTTTTT. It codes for CASTNGDRHRELFF.

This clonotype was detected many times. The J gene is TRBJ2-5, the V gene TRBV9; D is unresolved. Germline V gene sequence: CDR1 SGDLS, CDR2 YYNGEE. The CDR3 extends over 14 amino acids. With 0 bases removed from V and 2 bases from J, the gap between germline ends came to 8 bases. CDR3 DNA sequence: TGTGCCAGCAGCGTAGCTAACAGTCAAGAGACCCAGTACTTC. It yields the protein CASSVANSQETQYF.

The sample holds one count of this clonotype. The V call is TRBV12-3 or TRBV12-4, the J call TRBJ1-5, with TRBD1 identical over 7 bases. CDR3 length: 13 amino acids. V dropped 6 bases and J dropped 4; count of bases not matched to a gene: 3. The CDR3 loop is CASRGQTNQPQHF. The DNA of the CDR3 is TGTGCCAGCAGGGGACAGACAAATCAGCCCCAGCATTTT.

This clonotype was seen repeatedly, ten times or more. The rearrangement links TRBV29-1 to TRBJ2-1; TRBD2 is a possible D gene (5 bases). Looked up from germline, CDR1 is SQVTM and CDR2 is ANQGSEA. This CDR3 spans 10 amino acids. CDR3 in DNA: TGCGCGGGCGCGCGGAATGAGCAGTTCTTC. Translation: CAGARNEQFF.

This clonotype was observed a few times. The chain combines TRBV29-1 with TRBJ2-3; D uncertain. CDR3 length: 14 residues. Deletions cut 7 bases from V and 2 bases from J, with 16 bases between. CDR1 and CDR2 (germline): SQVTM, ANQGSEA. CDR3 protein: CSASKSLNTDTQYF. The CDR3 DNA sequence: TGCAGCGCTTCTAAGAGTCTGAACACAGATACGCAGTATTTT.